These T cell receptor beta chains were read from a single sample in a study of vaccination and CD4 T cells after COVID-19. These receptors have no known antigen. TCRdb re-called the PCR reads through MiXCR, storing one row per CDR3 protein. The sample yields around 10,000 distinct CDR3 sequences, just over 55% seen once. Sequencing was done on a sample of CD4+ T cells from blood, cultured in vitro. These receptor sequences come from a human donor who had recovered from COVID-19. CDR3s include the opening cysteine and the closing phenylalanine or tryptophan. Each record gives: D gene, clone size, V gene, J gene, CDR3 protein, CDR3 DNA. A D gene is named only where the DNA matches it firmly. Clone size is given for some rows only: seen once, a few or many times, or a class if the clone is expanded.

d_call: -
clone_size: -
v_call: TRBV7-2
j_call: TRBJ2-3
cdr3_aa: CASSSGGGRTDTQYF
cdr3_nt: TGTGCCAGCAGCTCCGGTGGGGGGCGGACAGATACGCAGTATTTT

d_call: TRBD1
clone_size: -
v_call: TRBV10-3
j_call: TRBJ1-2
cdr3_aa: CAISQDREISYGYTF
cdr3_nt: TGTGCCATCAGTCAAGACAGGGAGATCAGCTATGGCTACACCTTC

d_call: -
clone_size: few
v_call: TRBV6-1
j_call: TRBJ1-2
cdr3_aa: CASSQPSLYGYTF
cdr3_nt: TGTGCCAGCAGCCAGCCGTCGCTGTATGGCTACACCTTC

d_call: -
clone_size: -
v_call: TRBV20-1
j_call: TRBJ1-3
cdr3_aa: CSAREQAGDFATIYF
cdr3_nt: TGCAGTGCTAGAGAACAGGCTGGCGATTTCGCCACCATATATTTT

d_call: -
clone_size: once
v_call: TRBV5-4
j_call: TRBJ2-7
cdr3_aa: CASSPVTGGVSEQYF
cdr3_nt: TGTGCCAGCAGCCCGGTCACTGGGGGAGTTAGTGAGCAGTACTTC

d_call: -
clone_size: -
v_call: TRBV7-2
j_call: TRBJ2-1
cdr3_aa: CASSLGLSSGLQFF
cdr3_nt: TGTGCCAGCAGCTTAGGTCTCAGCTCCGGACTTCAGTTCTTC

d_call: -
clone_size: -
v_call: TRBV19
j_call: TRBJ2-7
cdr3_aa: CASSIEGGQGGYEQYF
cdr3_nt: TGTGCCAGTAGTATAGAAGGAGGCCAGGGAGGCTACGAGCAGTACTTC

d_call: TRBD1
clone_size: -
v_call: TRBV6-1
j_call: TRBJ1-2
cdr3_aa: CASRPRDRNNYGYTF
cdr3_nt: TGTGCCAGCAGACCAAGGGACAGAAATAACTATGGCTACACCTTC

d_call: -
clone_size: -
v_call: TRBV2
j_call: TRBJ1-5
cdr3_aa: CASSDRQRHQPQHF
cdr3_nt: TGTGCCAGCAGTGATAGGCAGCGACATCAGCCCCAGCATTTT

d_call: -
clone_size: -
v_call: TRBV28
j_call: TRBJ1-3
cdr3_aa: CASSPRPHSGNTIYF
cdr3_nt: TGTGCCAGCAGTCCGCGGCCTCACTCTGGAAACACCATATATTTT

d_call: -
clone_size: -
v_call: TRBV27
j_call: TRBJ1-1
cdr3_aa: CASRRGGIGEAFF
cdr3_nt: TGTGCCAGCCGGAGGGGGGGTATCGGTGAAGCTTTCTTT

d_call: TRBD1
clone_size: -
v_call: TRBV20-1
j_call: TRBJ2-7
cdr3_aa: CSARPGTASYEQYF
cdr3_nt: TGCAGTGCTAGACCCGGGACAGCATCCTACGAGCAGTACTTC

d_call: -
clone_size: -
v_call: TRBV10-3
j_call: TRBJ1-5
cdr3_aa: CAISESRGNQPQHF
cdr3_nt: TGTGCCATCAGTGAATCTAGGGGGAATCAGCCCCAGCATTTT

d_call: -
clone_size: few
v_call: TRBV10-3
j_call: TRBJ2-4
cdr3_aa: CAISEGDGSPQYF
cdr3_nt: TGTGCCATCAGTGAGGGGGACGGCTCGCCTCAGTACTTC

d_call: TRBD1
clone_size: -
v_call: TRBV20-1
j_call: TRBJ1-2
cdr3_aa: CSAGSGTGPYGYTF
cdr3_nt: TGCAGTGCTGGATCCGGGACAGGGCCCTATGGCTACACCTTC

d_call: -
clone_size: -
v_call: TRBV18
j_call: TRBJ1-1
cdr3_aa: CASSPYVGWDTEAFF
cdr3_nt: TGTGCCAGCTCACCATACGTAGGGTGGGACACTGAAGCTTTCTTT

d_call: -
clone_size: -
v_call: TRBV5-4
j_call: TRBJ1-5
cdr3_aa: CASSSRGSNQPQHF
cdr3_nt: TGTGCCAGCAGCTCCCGGGGGAGCAATCAGCCCCAGCATTTT

d_call: TRBD1
clone_size: -
v_call: TRBV10-2
j_call: TRBJ1-6
cdr3_aa: CASSDRVSSPLHF
cdr3_nt: TGCGCCAGTTCGGACAGGGTGTCTTCACCCCTCCACTTT

d_call: TRBD1
clone_size: -
v_call: TRBV6-1
j_call: TRBJ2-5
cdr3_aa: CASSELVQGETQYF
cdr3_nt: TGTGCCAGCAGTGAATTGGTACAGGGGGAGACCCAGTACTTC

d_call: -
clone_size: -
v_call: TRBV15
j_call: TRBJ2-5
cdr3_aa: CATSRSVGSETQYF
cdr3_nt: TGTGCCACCAGCAGGTCAGTAGGCAGCGAGACCCAGTACTTC

d_call: -
clone_size: -
v_call: TRBV2
j_call: TRBJ1-5
cdr3_aa: CASRRDISNQPQHF
cdr3_nt: TGTGCCAGCAGGAGGGACATTAGCAATCAGCCCCAGCATTTT

d_call: -
clone_size: -
v_call: TRBV6-1
j_call: TRBJ1-2
cdr3_aa: CASRAGVTTNYGYTF
cdr3_nt: TGTGCCAGCAGGGCTGGGGTTACCACTAACTATGGCTACACCTTC

d_call: -
clone_size: -
v_call: TRBV2
j_call: TRBJ2-7
cdr3_aa: CASEGLSFEQYF
cdr3_nt: TGTGCCAGCGAAGGCCTGTCCTTCGAGCAGTACTTC

d_call: -
clone_size: -
v_call: TRBV16
j_call: TRBJ1-1
cdr3_aa: CASSQFRGTEAFF
cdr3_nt: TGTGCCAGCAGCCAATTTCGAGGCACTGAAGCTTTCTTT

d_call: -
clone_size: -
v_call: TRBV6-4
j_call: TRBJ1-1
cdr3_aa: CASSDSGRVRELNTEAFF
cdr3_nt: TGTGCCAGCAGTGACTCGGGTCGTGTCAGGGAGTTGAACACTGAAGCTTTCTTT

d_call: -
clone_size: -
v_call: TRBV7-9
j_call: TRBJ2-3
cdr3_aa: CASSLWVGAKGTDTQYF
cdr3_nt: TGTGCCAGCAGCTTATGGGTGGGCGCCAAGGGCACAGATACGCAGTATTTT

d_call: TRBD1
clone_size: once
v_call: TRBV15
j_call: TRBJ2-7
cdr3_aa: CATSVRQGTGEQYF
cdr3_nt: TGTGCCACCAGCGTGCGACAGGGAACCGGCGAGCAGTACTTC

d_call: TRBD1
clone_size: once
v_call: TRBV2
j_call: TRBJ1-2
cdr3_aa: CASSEGQGHGYTF
cdr3_nt: TGTGCCAGCAGTGAGGGACAGGGTCATGGCTACACCTTC

d_call: -
clone_size: -
v_call: TRBV11-3
j_call: TRBJ1-1
cdr3_aa: CASGTGTKNTEAFF
cdr3_nt: TGTGCCAGCGGGACCGGGACAAAGAACACTGAAGCTTTCTTT

d_call: -
clone_size: once
v_call: TRBV19
j_call: TRBJ1-5
cdr3_aa: CASSISDSAAQPQHF
cdr3_nt: TGTGCCAGTAGTATATCGGACAGCGCGGCTCAGCCCCAGCATTTT

d_call: -
clone_size: -
v_call: TRBV7-2
j_call: TRBJ2-3
cdr3_aa: CASSRNTGRGPDTQYF
cdr3_nt: TGTGCCAGCAGCAGGAACACGGGGCGAGGCCCAGATACGCAGTATTTT

d_call: TRBD1
clone_size: -
v_call: TRBV6-1
j_call: TRBJ1-1
cdr3_aa: CASRGQGINAEAFF
cdr3_nt: TGTGCCAGCAGGGGACAGGGGATAAACGCTGAAGCTTTCTTT

d_call: -
clone_size: -
v_call: TRBV5-1
j_call: TRBJ1-2
cdr3_aa: CASSLAFGAWDYGYTF
cdr3_nt: TGCGCCAGCAGCTTGGCCTTTGGGGCGTGGGACTATGGCTACACCTTC

d_call: -
clone_size: -
v_call: TRBV6-1
j_call: TRBJ2-3
cdr3_aa: CASSPMSSADTQYF
cdr3_nt: TGTGCCAGCAGCCCCATGAGCTCCGCAGATACGCAGTATTTT

d_call: -
clone_size: -
v_call: TRBV25-1
j_call: TRBJ2-7
cdr3_aa: CASSEYGTHAYEQYF
cdr3_nt: TGTGCCAGCAGTGAATACGGGACGCACGCCTACGAGCAGTACTTC

d_call: -
clone_size: few
v_call: TRBV7-2
j_call: TRBJ1-1
cdr3_aa: CASSPTERVEAFF
cdr3_nt: TGTGCCAGCAGCCCGACAGAGAGGGTTGAAGCTTTCTTT

d_call: -
clone_size: few
v_call: TRBV2
j_call: TRBJ2-5
cdr3_aa: CASSDTRLQETQYF
cdr3_nt: TGTGCCAGCAGTGATACCAGATTACAAGAGACCCAGTACTTC

d_call: TRBD1
clone_size: -
v_call: TRBV30
j_call: TRBJ1-1
cdr3_aa: CAWIRDRGFTEAFF
cdr3_nt: TGTGCCTGGATACGCGACAGGGGTTTCACTGAAGCTTTCTTT